Listed below are T cell receptor beta chains from one sample, sequenced in a study of cytomegalovirus exposure and HLA in healthy donors. Using immunoSEQ multiplex PCR, the repertoire was profiled, and TCRdb retains in-frame clones only, with some absent. The sample records roughly 130,000 clones, over 8% being singletons. The sample taken for sequencing was PBMCs. The receptors here all came from a man in his forties in good health and CMV-seronegative. CDR3s include the opening cysteine and the closing phenylalanine or tryptophan.

j_call | v_call | cdr3_aa
TRBJ1-3 | TRBV6-5 | CASSSGGESGNTIYF
TRBJ2-1 | TRBV7-9 | CASSKTGTGLENEQFF
TRBJ1-2 | TRBV4-1 | CASRPGQGAIYGYTF
TRBJ2-7 | TRBV7-9 | CASSLNRDAYEQYF
TRBJ2-7 | TRBV5-6 | CASTHRGYEQYF
TRBJ1-1 | TRBV5-1 | CASSGTGEVNTEAFF
TRBJ2-5 | TRBV2 | CASSEVSRAETQYF
TRBJ1-2 | TRBV19 | CASSIGTGALGYTF
TRBJ2-3 | TRBV14 | CASSPSTDTQYF
TRBJ2-4 | TRBV15 | CATSREAFSKNIQYF
TRBJ2-3 | TRBV5-4 | CASSLQGAKHTQYF
TRBJ1-2 | TRBV2 | CARLTGADYGYTF
TRBJ1-1 | TRBV11-2 | CASSSPTGVGTEAFF
TRBJ1-1 | TRBV4-3 | CASSQDFGGTTEAFF
TRBJ2-3 | TRBV14 | CASSQTTDTQYF
TRBJ2-3 | TRBV9 | CASSLGEQASTDTQYF
TRBJ2-1 | TRBV6-5 | CASSPSGDNAQFF